The source of this T cell receptor beta chain is a study of T cell responses to AZD1222 COVID-19 vaccine. Study-wide points: In a largely white British group with more females than males, clonal diversity was possibly underestimated.

Sequencing used immunoSEQ multiplex PCR; TCRdb keeps in-frame clones, though not all of them. Of 190,000 or so clones listed, approximately 93% are singletons. Comments on this clone: The antigen is unknown.

Trimming removed 4 bases from V and 0 bases from J, with 6 bases in between. CDR1 and CDR2 from the germline V gene are ENHRY and SYGVKD. There are 13 residues in the CDR3. The material sequenced was peripheral blood, taken 28 days after the second AZD1222 dose. The receptor was derived from an adult who received the AZD1222 COVID-19 vaccine. The J gene is TRBJ1-1, the V gene TRBV10-3; possibly TRBD1 for D (5 bases). The CDR3 here is CAISGGLNTEAFF. In DNA, the CDR3 is TGTGCCATCAGTGGGGGACTGAACACTGAAGCTTTCTTT.